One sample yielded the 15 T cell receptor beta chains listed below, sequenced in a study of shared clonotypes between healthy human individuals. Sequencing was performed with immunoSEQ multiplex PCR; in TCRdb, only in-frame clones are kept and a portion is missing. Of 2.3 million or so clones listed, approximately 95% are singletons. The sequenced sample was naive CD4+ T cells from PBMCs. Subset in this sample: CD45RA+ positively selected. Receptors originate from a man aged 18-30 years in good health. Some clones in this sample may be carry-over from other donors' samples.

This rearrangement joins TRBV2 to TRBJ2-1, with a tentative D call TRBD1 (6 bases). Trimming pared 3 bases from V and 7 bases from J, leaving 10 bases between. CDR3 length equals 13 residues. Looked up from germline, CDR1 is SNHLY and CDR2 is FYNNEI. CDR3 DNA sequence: TGTGCCAGCAGTGAGGAGAGGGGGAATGAGCAGTTCTTC. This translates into CASSEERGNEQFF.

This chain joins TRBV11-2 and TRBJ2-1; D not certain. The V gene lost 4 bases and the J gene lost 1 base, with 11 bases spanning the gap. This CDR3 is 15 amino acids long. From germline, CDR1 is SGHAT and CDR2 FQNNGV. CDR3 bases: TGTGCCAGCAGCTGGGCCAGGCGGTCCTACAATGAGCAGTTCTTC. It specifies CASSWARRSYNEQFF.

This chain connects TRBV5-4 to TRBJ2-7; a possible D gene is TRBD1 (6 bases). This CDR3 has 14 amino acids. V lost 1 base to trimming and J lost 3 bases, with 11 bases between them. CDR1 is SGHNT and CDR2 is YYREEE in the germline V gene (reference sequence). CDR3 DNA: TGTGCCAGCAGCTTGCGTGGGGGCCACTACGAGCAGTACTTC. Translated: CASSLRGGHYEQYF. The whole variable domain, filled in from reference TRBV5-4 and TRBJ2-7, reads ETGVTQSPTHLIKTRGQQVTLRCSSQSGHNTVSWYQQALGQGPQFIFQYYREEENGRGNFPPRFSGLQFPNYSSELNVNALELDDSALYLCASSLRGGHYEQYFGPGTRLTVT.

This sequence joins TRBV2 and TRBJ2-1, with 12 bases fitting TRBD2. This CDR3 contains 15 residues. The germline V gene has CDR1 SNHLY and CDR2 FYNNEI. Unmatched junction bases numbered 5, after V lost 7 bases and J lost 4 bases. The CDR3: CASTRLAGVYNEQFF. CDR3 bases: TGTGCCAGCACCCGACTAGCGGGAGTATACAATGAGCAGTTCTTC.

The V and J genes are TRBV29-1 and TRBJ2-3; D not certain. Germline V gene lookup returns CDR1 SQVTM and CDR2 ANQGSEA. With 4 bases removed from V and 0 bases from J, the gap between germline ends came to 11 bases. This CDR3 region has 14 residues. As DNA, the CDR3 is TGCAGCGTTGGGGCGGTAACTAGCACAGATACGCAGTATTTT. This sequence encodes CSVGAVTSTDTQYF.

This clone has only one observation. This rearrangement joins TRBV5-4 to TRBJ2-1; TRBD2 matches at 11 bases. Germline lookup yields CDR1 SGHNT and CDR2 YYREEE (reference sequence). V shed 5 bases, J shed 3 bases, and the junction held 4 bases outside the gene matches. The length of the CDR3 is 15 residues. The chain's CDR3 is CASRAGTSGYNEQFF. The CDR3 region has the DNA TGTGCCAGCAGGGCCGGGACTAGCGGCTACAATGAGCAGTTCTTC. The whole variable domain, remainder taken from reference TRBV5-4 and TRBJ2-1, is ETGVTQSPTHLIKTRGQQVTLRCSSQSGHNTVSWYQQALGQGPQFIFQYYREEENGRGNFPPRFSGLQFPNYSSELNVNALELDDSALYLCASRAGTSGYNEQFFGPGTRLTVL.

This CDR3 reads CAWSRRAHRGTGELFF. For the CDR3, the DNA is TGTGCCTGGAGTAGGCGGGCCCACAGGGGCACCGGGGAGCTGTTTTTT. The rearrangement joins TRBV30 to TRBJ2-2; 7 bases align to TRBD1. CDR3 length: 16 amino acids. Per the germline V gene, CDR1 is GTSNPN and CDR2 is SVGIG (reference sequence). With 2 bases clipped from V and 4 bases from J, the junction kept 10 bases outside the gene matches.

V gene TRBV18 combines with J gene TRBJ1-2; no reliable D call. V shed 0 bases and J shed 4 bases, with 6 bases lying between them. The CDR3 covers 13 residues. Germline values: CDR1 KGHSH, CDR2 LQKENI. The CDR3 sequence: CASSPPLGYGYTF. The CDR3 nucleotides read TGTGCCAGCTCACCACCGCTCGGCTATGGCTACACCTTC.

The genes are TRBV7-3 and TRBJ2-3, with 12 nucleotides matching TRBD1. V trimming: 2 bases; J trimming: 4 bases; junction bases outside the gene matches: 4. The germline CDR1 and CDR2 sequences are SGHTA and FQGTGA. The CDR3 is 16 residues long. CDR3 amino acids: CASSLVGTGGPDTQYF. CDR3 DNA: TGTGCCAGCAGCTTAGTTGGGACAGGGGGCCCAGATACGCAGTATTTT.

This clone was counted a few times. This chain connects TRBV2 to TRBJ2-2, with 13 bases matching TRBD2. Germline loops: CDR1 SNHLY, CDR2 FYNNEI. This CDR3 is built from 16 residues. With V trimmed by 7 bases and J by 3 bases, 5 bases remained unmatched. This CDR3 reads CASKGLAGRYTGELFF. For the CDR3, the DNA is TGTGCCAGCAAGGGACTAGCGGGACGTTACACCGGGGAGCTGTTTTTT.

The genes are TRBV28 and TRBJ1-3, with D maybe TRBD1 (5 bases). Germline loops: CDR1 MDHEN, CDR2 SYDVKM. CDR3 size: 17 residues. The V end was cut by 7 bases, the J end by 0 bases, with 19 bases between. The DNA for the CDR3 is TGTGCCAGCAAAAAACGTCAAGGGACCCACTCTGGAAACACCATATATTTT. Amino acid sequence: CASKKRQGTHSGNTIYF.

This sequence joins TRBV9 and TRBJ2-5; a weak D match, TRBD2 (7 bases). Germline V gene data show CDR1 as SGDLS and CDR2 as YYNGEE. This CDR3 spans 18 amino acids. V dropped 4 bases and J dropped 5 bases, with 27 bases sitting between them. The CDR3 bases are TGTGCCAGCAGCCCTCAAGGGGGGGGAGCAGGGATAATGGAGACCCAGTACTTC. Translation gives CASSPQGGGAGIMETQYF.

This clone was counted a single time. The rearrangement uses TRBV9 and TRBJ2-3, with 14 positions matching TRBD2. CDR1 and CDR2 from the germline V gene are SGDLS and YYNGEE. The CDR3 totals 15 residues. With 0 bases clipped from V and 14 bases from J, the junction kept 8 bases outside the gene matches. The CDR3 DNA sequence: TGTGCCAGCAGCGTAGATGAGACTAGCGGGAGGGCCCCGTATTTT. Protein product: CASSVDETSGRAPYF. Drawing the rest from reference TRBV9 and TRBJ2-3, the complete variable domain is DSGVTQTPKHLITATGQRVTLRCSPRSGDLSVYWYQQSLDQGLQFLIQYYNGEERAKGNILERFSAQQFPDLHSELNLSSLELGDSALYFCASSVDETSGRAPYFGPGTRLTVL.

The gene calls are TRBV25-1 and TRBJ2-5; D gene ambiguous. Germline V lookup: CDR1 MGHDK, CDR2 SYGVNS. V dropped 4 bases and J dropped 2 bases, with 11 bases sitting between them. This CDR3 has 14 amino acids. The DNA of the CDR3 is TGTGCCAGCAGTGTCTGGACGCCGCAAGAGACCCAGTACTTC. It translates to CASSVWTPQETQYF.

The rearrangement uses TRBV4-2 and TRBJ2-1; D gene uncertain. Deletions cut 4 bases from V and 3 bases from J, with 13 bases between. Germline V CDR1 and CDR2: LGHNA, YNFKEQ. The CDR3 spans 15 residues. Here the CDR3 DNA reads TGTGCCAGCAGCCCCAAGCTGGACCTCTACAATGAGCAGTTCTTC. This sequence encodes CASSPKLDLYNEQFF.